This T cell receptor (beta chain) was captured by sequencing in a study of cytomegalovirus exposure and HLA in healthy donors (dated by TCRdb to about 2017). Concerning the study at large: An earlier analysis of roughly 630 of the donors reported 250 to 300 Gb of sequence data and 100 million to 130 million unique TCR beta sequences from around 200 million T cells. Roughly 290 gigabases of sequencing data and around 80 million unique TCR sequences made up an early release that covered roughly 670 HLA-typed donors. Among the roughly 390 genotyped donors, roughly 80% belonged to the genetic ancestry cluster associated with self-reported Caucasian donors. The study aimed to test whether signatures of past pathogen exposure could be identified by cataloging public T cell receptors. The study used immunosequencing to profile the T cell repertoires of around 600 subjects and linked those repertoires to cytomegalovirus serostatus. A separate validation cohort of 90 to 150 different subjects was used in addition to the roughly 700-subject first cohort. The study combined high-throughput TCR immunosequencing, statistical association of individual TCRs with disease status, and machine learning to predict cytomegalovirus infection status. To study patterns of TCR occurrence, a later analysis re-analyzed previously published TCR beta repertoires from 700 or so donors and added high-resolution HLA genotyping. The later analysis used no new phenotypic data to find candidate immune exposures, relying instead on TCR beta sequences and their occurrence across donors. To decide whether each TCR beta V gene segment behaved as functional or pseudogenic, an earlier analysis of some 600 of the donors relied on high-throughput TCR beta sequencing. Alongside the repertoire data, information on donor age, sex, ethnicity and CMV serostatus was compiled. A later genetic analysis took genome-wide SNP genotypes for about three fifths of the 666 donors and used that subset as a discovery cohort. All discovery cohort repertoires had been generated on a single sequencing platform. HLA typing included class I and class II loci at four-digit resolution. Typing coverage differed by locus: A, B, C, DRB1 and DQB1 were typed in about 620-640 donors, DQA1 in 500 to 550, DPA1 in approximately 610, and DPB1 in roughly 450. Roughly 5 DR-DQ haplotypes were handled as single units for association and clustering, since linkage in the cohort was strong. On average, approximately 250,000 unique TCR beta nucleotide sequences were sequenced per donor among 350 to 400 genotyped donors of the cohort, with roughly a sixth of those sequences being non-productive.

CDR1 and CDR2, looked up from the germline V gene (reference sequence), are LNHNV and YYDKDF. Spanning cysteine to phenylalanine, the CDR3 consists of 13 amino acids. The entry retains the CDR3 DNA only, 39 bases that are in frame from base 1. This clone was seen once. This clone's antigen is unknown. No much larger clonotype is one base removed from it; base qualities were not supplied. The library was produced with the immunoSEQ multiplex PCR assay. For the multiplex PCR, a mixture combining 60 forward primers for TCR Vbeta segments and 13 reverse primers for TCR Jbeta segments was used. The CDR3 region of rearranged TCR beta genes was amplified from genomic DNA by a multiplex PCR assay. On the Illumina HiSeq System, the amplified TCR beta libraries were sequenced as 87-base-pair reads. In the authors' own workflow: In a later analysis, roughly 80 million unique TCR beta chains were counted across the roughly 670 repertoires, and roughly 10 million of these chains were shared by at least two donors. To remove PCR and sequencing errors, raw reads were error-corrected and collapsed into unique sequences using a nearest-neighbor algorithm that merged closely related sequences. To assign V, D and J gene segments, CDR3 sequences were aligned to IMGT reference sequences. Each retained sequence needed at least a six-nucleotide match to both a V gene segment and a J gene segment. A rearrangement counted as productive if the CDR3 had no stop codons and remained in frame with V and J, and every other rearrangement counted as non-productive. CDR3 was defined by IMGT convention, running from the second conserved V-encoded cysteine to the conserved J-encoded phenylalanine. The earlier analysis of about 640 of the donors excluded any sequence lacking an unambiguous match to a single V gene segment. An earlier analysis of just under 600 of the donors called V segments functional above 56.7% productive rearrangements and segregating when the between-donor standard deviation exceeded 5%. A statistical classification framework was built to diagnose cytomegalovirus status from the catalog of TCR beta chain sequences. A later analysis assigned V and J genes by comparing TCR nucleotide sequences with IMGT/GENE-DB human TR gene sequences. Using the TCRdist pipeline, a later analysis assigned CDR3 sequences along with most-parsimonious VDJ recombination scenarios. In a later analysis, each TCR beta chain was defined by its CDR3 amino acid sequence together with its V-gene family, and reads without a unique V-gene family were excluded. To address suspected cross-contamination and a sequencing artifact, a later analysis removed roughly 640 highly shared, low-generation-probability nucleotide sequences. A later analysis calculated a clonal expansion index for each public chain from normalized within-repertoire ranks of inferred template counts. A later analysis computed generation probabilities with a VDJ recombination model fitted to out-of-frame rearrangements, and checked the results against IGoR. Hypergeometric tests were used in a later analysis to score TCR-TCR, TCR-HLA and TCR-CMV co-occurrence, with a repertoire-size bias correction applied to the TCR pairs. A later analysis estimated false discovery rates by permuting HLA or CMV assignments 20 times. In a later analysis, co-occurring TCRs were grouped with DBSCAN, and TCRdist sequence similarity was added when clustering was performed within HLA-allele-positive subsets. Repertoires with fewer than 30,000 or more than 120,000 public chains were left out of co-occurrence clustering, as were about 5 repertoires with anomalous nucleotide sharing. Imported from immuneACCESS, the table was reduced by TCRdb to in-frame sequences with V and J called. These copies leave out some clones; in studies compared against another copy, an unresolved V gene accounts for under half, and the cause of the remainder is not known. That table is the source of V, J and clone size, and D and trimming were worked out from the DNA. The table for this sample lists around 200,000 clones; roughly four fifths of them were counted only once. In total, the top ten clones hold roughly 2.1% of the sample.

Findings and caveats that apply to the study as a whole: A later genetic analysis reported fewer N-insertions in productive TCRs among donors in an Asian-associated ancestry cluster than the approximately 670-donor mean. Because HLA typing was unavailable for some donors at each locus, only the typed subset was used in association tests. Because the 87-base-pair reads could not distinguish some IMGT-functional V segments, including TRBV6-2 and TRBV6-3, those segments were excluded. Cytomegalovirus status was reported to be diagnosed by the classifier with high specificity and sensitivity in both the original and validation cohorts. In an earlier analysis of a few hundred of the donors, most TCR beta V segments were observed in productive rearrangements about 90% or about 30% of the time, broadly matching IMGT annotations. A further reported finding was that TCR beta sequences accurately predicted the HLA-A and HLA-B alleles for most subjects in the first cohort. CMV serostatus was the only immune exposure information available for the cohort. Compared with equally common non-associated chains, HLA-associated TCR beta chains in a later analysis were more clonally expanded and had lower generation probabilities. According to the authors, the approach could potentially be generalized to other disease states and immunological phenotypes. Because counts were too low, about 18 rarely observed V segments, including chromosome 9 orphons, were excluded from the earlier analysis of 587 of the donors. A later analysis associated about 18,000 TCR beta sequences with specific HLA alleles at a false discovery rate of 0.05. Most TCR sequences were observed very rarely across donors, whereas some public TCRs were present in many individuals. In a later analysis, TCR association rates were found to vary across HLA loci, with the most associated TCRs seen for DRB1 alleles and the fewest for HLA-C alleles. Several of the top co-occurrence clusters appeared to be linked to parvovirus B19, influenza, CMV and Epstein-Barr virus, according to a later analysis. In a later analysis, most CMV-associated TCR beta chains were found to appear HLA-restricted, with HLA associations seemingly driven largely by CMV exposure. Linkage disequilibrium might explain the correlated functional status among segregating V segments, but an unknown experimental factor could not be excluded. Only TCR beta chains were sequenced in this cohort, and the absence of alpha or paired-chain data limited detectable features. The sequencing pipeline was judged likely to have produced a cluster of highly shared sequence variants as a technical artifact. A total of 150 to 200 TCR beta chains were listed by the study as associated with cytomegalovirus. Sequencing depth was assumed to be roughly uniform across donors in the presence/absence analyses, though that assumption may not hold. V-gene and J-gene trimming of TCR beta chains was associated with a missense DCLRE1C variant in a later genetic analysis, and the association was replicated in an independent cohort. A few of the identified cytomegalovirus-associated TCR beta chains were confirmed in vitro to be specific for cytomegalovirus antigens. Assigning TCR associations to individual alleles was difficult when HLA alleles, especially DR and DQ, strongly co-occurred.

The cohort comprised hundreds of healthy bone marrow donors. All cohort members were sampled while nominally healthy, although unrecorded immune exposures were likely present. The donor tested CMV seropositive, placing the donor among the roughly 300 seropositive members of the cohort. A peripheral blood sample was collected from each donor, and TCR beta sequencing was performed on peripheral blood mononuclear cells. Genomic DNA was extracted from the blood cell samples with the Qiagen DNeasy Blood Extraction Kit. This receptor was taken from a woman aged 25 to 39 in good health and CMV-seropositive. The sequence is built from TRBV15 and TRBJ2-5; 6 matching bases give a weak D call of TRBD1. Gene TRBJ2-7 matches the end of the DNA better, so the J call may be wrong. The sequenced material came from PBMCs. The CDR3 loop reads CATSEPGDYEQYF. The DNA sequence follows: TGTGCCACCAGCGAGCCAGGGGATTACGAGCAGTACTTC.